These 30 T cell receptor beta chains were sequenced from one sample in a study of cytomegalovirus exposure and HLA in healthy donors (TCRdb year 2017). The library was prepared using the immunoSEQ multiplex PCR assay. A mixture of 60 forward primers for TCR Vbeta segments and 13 reverse primers for TCR Jbeta segments was used in the multiplex PCR. The table comes from immuneACCESS by way of TCRdb, which keeps in-frame sequences with V and J called. Part of the clones is missing from these tables; in studies checked, under half for an unresolved V gene and the rest for unknown reasons. The sample has 130,000 or so clones on record, about 8% of them singletons. Clones ranked in the top ten supply 5% to 6.5% of the sample. The sequenced sample consisted of PBMCs. All receptors come from a woman in her 40s in good health and CMV-seropositive.

This clone was counted between two and nine times. The chain couples TRBV6-1 to TRBJ2-7; D perhaps matches TRBD1 (6 bases). This CDR3 has 15 residues. V lost 6 bases and J 0 bases, leaving 15 bases between the germline ends. Germline assignment: CDR1 MNHNS and CDR2 SASEGT. The CDR3 spells CASRDPGHTSYEQYF. The CDR3 DNA reads TGTGCCAGCAGGGACCCGGGACACACCTCCTACGAGCAGTACTTC.

The chain employs TRBV6-5 and TRBJ2-7; D is unclear. Trimming shortened V by 5 bases and J by 10 bases, and 15 bases separated the two germline ends. The germline CDR1 and CDR2 sequences are MNHEY and SVGAGI. The CDR3 spans 12 residues. Written as DNA, the CDR3 is TGTGCCAGCAGTGAAGCGCGGAGTGTCCAGTACTTC. Translation: CASSEARSVQYF.

A few counts support this clone. V and J are TRBV28 and TRBJ2-1, with D uncertain. From germline, CDR1 is MDHEN and CDR2 SYDVKM. The CDR3 is made up of 11 amino acids. V lost 6 bases to trimming and J lost 4 bases, with 4 bases between them. In DNA form, the CDR3 reads TGTGCCAGCAGGCTATACAATGAGCAGTTCTTC. It encodes CASRLYNEQFF.

This clone was seen more than once but under ten times. The chain couples TRBV5-4 to TRBJ2-3, with D tentatively TRBD1 (5 bases). The V end was cut by 2 bases, the J end by 1 base, with 5 bases between. The CDR3 contains 13 residues. Germline V gene lookup returns CDR1 SGHNT and CDR2 YYREEE (reference sequence). CDR3 in amino acids: CASSLGGTDTQYF. The DNA of the CDR3 is TGTGCCAGCAGCTTAGGGGGCACAGATACGCAGTATTTT.

There are a few counts of this clone. The chain links TRBV11-2 to TRBJ1-2; weak D call: TRBD1 (6 bases). Per the germline V gene, CDR1 is SGHAT and CDR2 is FQNNGV. The CDR3 is 14 amino acids. Trimming stripped 2 bases from V and 2 bases from J, with 9 bases between. The CDR3 here is CASSLWGQNYGYTF. The CDR3 DNA reads TGTGCCAGCAGCTTATGGGGGCAGAACTATGGCTACACCTTC.

This clone came up once. V and J are TRBV7-9 and TRBJ2-7; possibly TRBD1 for D (5 bases). The CDR3 covers 11 residues. Germline assignment: CDR1 SEHNR and CDR2 FQNEAQ (reference sequence). Trimming took off 5 bases at V and 3 bases at J, with 5 bases between the two ends. The CDR3 DNA reads as TGTGCCAGCAGCGACAGCTACGAGCAGTACTTC. Encoded protein: CASSDSYEQYF.

The chain carries TRBV6-5 and TRBJ2-7; tentative D call: TRBD1 (6 bases). Trimming stripped 4 bases from V and 5 bases from J, with 15 bases between. Germline V lookup: CDR1 MNHEY, CDR2 SVGAGI. The CDR3 has 14 residues. CDR3 sequence reads: CASSSPTGSHEQYF. CDR3 sequence (DNA): TGTGCCAGCAGTTCCCCCACAGGGAGCCACGAGCAGTACTTC.

This clone was counted only a few times. The V call is TRBV13, the J call TRBJ2-1; 7 positions agree with TRBD2. In germline, CDR1 is PRHDT, CDR2 FYEKMQ (reference sequence). The CDR3 loop spans 15 amino acids. The V and J ends lost 1 base and 6 bases, in that order; junction bases with no gene match: 6. The CDR3 sequence is CASSLELAGPNEQFF. The CDR3 nucleotides are TGTGCCAGCAGCTTAGAGTTAGCGGGCCCCAATGAGCAGTTCTTC.

The genes are TRBV7-9 and TRBJ2-1, with TRBD1 identical over 7 bases. Germline V gene lookup returns CDR1 SEHNR and CDR2 FQNEAQ (reference sequence). V was pared by 5 bases and J by 0 bases, with 7 bases of the junction left unmatched. The CDR3 sequence is 16 residues long. The DNA of the CDR3 is TGTGCCAGCAGCACCGAGGACAGGAGCTCCTACAATGAGCAGTTCTTC. Translating gives CASSTEDRSSYNEQFF.

The rearrangement uses TRBV30 and TRBJ2-7, with D possibly TRBD2 on 5 matching bases. The germline V and J ends were trimmed by 1 base and 0 bases, with 10 bases remaining between them. The CDR3 contains 14 residues. Germline values: CDR1 GTSNPN, CDR2 SVGIG (reference sequence). The CDR3 is CAWSAGTGSYEQYF. The CDR3 bases are TGTGCCTGGAGTGCGGGAACCGGCTCCTACGAGCAGTACTTC. Filled out from reference TRBV30 and TRBJ2-7, the complete variable domain reads SQTIHQWPATLVQPVGSPLSLECTVEGTSNPNLYWYRQAAGRGLQLLFYSVGIGQISSEVPQNLSASRPQDRQFILSSKKLLLSDSGFYLCAWSAGTGSYEQYFGPGTRLTVT.

This clone was recorded a few times. The chain's CDR3 is CASSQGQRPSYEQYF. DNA for the CDR3: TGTGCCAGCAGCCAAGGGCAGCGCCCCTCCTACGAGCAGTACTTC. The rearrangement uses TRBV4-2 and TRBJ2-7; no reliable D call. V was pared by 1 base and J by 0 bases, with 10 bases between. This CDR3 region has 15 residues. The germline V gene has CDR1 LGHNA and CDR2 YNFKEQ.

The chain has TRBV2 and TRBJ2-7; a possible D gene is TRBD2 (5 bases). The CDR3 covers 12 residues. CDR1 and CDR2 (germline): SNHLY, FYNNEI. V was shortened by 2 bases and J by 8 bases, with 10 bases between the two germline ends. CDR3 sequence (DNA): TGTGCCAGCAGTGAACGGACTTCGAAGCAGTACTTC. Translated: CASSERTSKQYF.

This clone has only a few counts. This chain joins TRBV9 and TRBJ1-1, with D perhaps TRBD1 (6 bases). This CDR3 is 14 amino acids long. Trimming pared 3 bases from V and 7 bases from J, leaving 16 bases between. The germline V gene has CDR1 SGDLS and CDR2 YYNGEE. CDR3 sequence reads: CASSALGQPNEAFF. CDR3 sequence (DNA): TGTGCCAGCAGCGCTCTGGGACAACCGAATGAAGCTTTCTTT.

In its sample, this clone was seen a few times. The rearrangement uses TRBV12-5 and TRBJ1-1, with D tentatively TRBD1 (5 bases). V was shortened by 5 bases and J by 12 bases, with 19 bases between the two germline ends. The germline V gene has CDR1 LGHNT and CDR2 FRNRAP. There are 13 residues in the CDR3. Written as DNA, the CDR3 is TGTGCTAGTGGTGACAGTGGGGCGTTGAAGACTTTCTTT. Amino acid sequence: CASGDSGALKTFF.

The chain employs TRBV6-1 and TRBJ1-1; D possibly corresponds to TRBD1 (5 bases). V lost 4 bases and J 11 bases, leaving 11 bases between the germline ends. The germline CDR1 and CDR2 sequences are MNHNS and SASEGT. The CDR3 is 11 residues long. CDR3 amino acids: CASSATGRAFF. CDR3 sequence (DNA): TGTGCCAGCAGTGCCACAGGTCGGGCTTTCTTT.

This clone was seen a few times. The chain joins TRBV19 to TRBJ2-5; D gene ambiguous. The CDR3 is 13 amino acids. Trimming took off 7 bases at V and 4 bases at J, with 13 bases between the two ends. From germline, CDR1 is LNHDA and CDR2 SQIVND (reference sequence). CDR3 in DNA: TGTGCCAGTACGCGGCTAGATGGAGAGACCCAGTACTTC. This encodes CASTRLDGETQYF. The complete variable domain, with remaining parts taken from reference TRBV19 and TRBJ2-5, reads DGGITQSPKYLFRKEGQNVTLSCEQNLNHDAMYWYRQDPGQGLRLIYYSQIVNDFQKGDIAEGYSVSREKKESFPLTVTSAQKNPTAFYLCASTRLDGETQYFGPGTRLLVL.

This chain uses TRBV5-3 with TRBJ2-2; possible D gene TRBD1, 5 bases. TRBV5-3 is an open reading frame whose function is uncertain. V lost 4 bases, J lost 5 bases, and 9 bases lay in between. The CDR3 runs 13 residues. CDR3 DNA sequence: TGTGCCAGAAGCGGGCGACAGACCGGGGAGCTGTTTTTT. It specifies CARSGRQTGELFF.

The sample holds a few counts of this clone. V is TRBV6-1 and J is TRBJ1-1; TRBD1 aligns across 7 bases. This CDR3 contains 14 residues. Germline values: CDR1 MNHNS, CDR2 SASEGT. Trimming at V came to 7 bases and at J to 6 bases, leaving 11 bases not matched to a gene. The CDR3 is CASNPDRDFPEAFF. In DNA form, the CDR3 reads TGTGCCAGCAACCCCGACAGGGATTTCCCTGAAGCTTTCTTT.

CDR3 protein: CCGVKGDRGLSDTQYF. The CDR3 DNA reads as TGCTGCGGCGTGAAAGGGGACAGGGGGCTGTCAGATACGCAGTATTTT. This chain links TRBV29-1 with TRBJ2-3, with 12 bases that match TRBD1. From germline, CDR1 is SQVTM and CDR2 ANQGSEA. This CDR3 region has 16 residues.

This clone turned up a few times. The chain employs TRBV18 and TRBJ2-7; TRBD1 matches at 7 bases. Germline V gene sequence: CDR1 KGHSH, CDR2 LQKENI. The CDR3 sequence is 14 residues long. V shed 1 base and J 6 bases; nucleotides not matched to a gene: 6. The CDR3 spells CASSPQGTVTEQYF. The CDR3 DNA sequence: TGTGCCAGCTCACCACAAGGGACAGTCACCGAGCAGTACTTC.

The chain couples TRBV10-3 to TRBJ2-5; 8 bases fit TRBD2. The CDR3 runs 14 residues. Germline V lookup: CDR1 ENHRY, CDR2 SYGVKD. The J segment lost 3 bases and the V segment lost 6 bases, leaving 6 bases of the junction unmatched. DNA of the CDR3: TGTGCCATCAGAAAAAGCGGGGGTGAAGAGACCCAGTACTTC. This encodes CAIRKSGGEETQYF.

This clone appeared a few times. The chain has TRBV5-1 and TRBJ2-1; the match to TRBD2 covers 8 bases. This CDR3 spans 14 amino acids. V shed 0 bases and J 7 bases; nucleotides not matched to a gene: 3. Germline V lookup: CDR1 SGHRS, CDR2 YFSETQ. The CDR3 is CASSLVPGGNEQFF. The CDR3 region has the DNA TGCGCCAGCAGCTTGGTCCCGGGGGGGAATGAGCAGTTCTTC.

The chain links TRBV2 to TRBJ1-1; TRBD1 matches 8 bases. CDR1 and CDR2 from the germline V gene are SNHLY and FYNNEI. This CDR3 contains 14 residues. J lost 7 bases, V lost 3 bases, and 7 bases had no gene match. CDR3 residues: CASSDDRGRVEAFF. The DNA for the CDR3 is TGTGCCAGCAGTGACGACAGGGGTCGAGTTGAAGCTTTCTTT.

This clone appeared a few times. The genes are TRBV5-1 and TRBJ1-1, with TRBD1 matching over 7 bases. Germline trimming cut 4 bases from V and 4 bases from J; bases unmatched to any gene: 10. CDR1 SGHRS and CDR2 YFSETQ come from the germline V gene. The CDR3 spans 15 residues. The CDR3 protein is CASSPQTGKTTEAFF. The CDR3 DNA reads as TGCGCCAGCAGCCCACAGACAGGGAAGACCACTGAAGCTTTCTTT.

Only a few counts were recorded for this clone. The chain has TRBV6-1 and TRBJ2-7; unclear D gene. Germline-derived CDR1 and CDR2 are MNHNS and SASEGT. V was clipped by 3 bases and J by 1 base, with 7 bases between them. This CDR3 contains 13 residues. The CDR3 spells CASSEVRSYEQYF. DNA for the CDR3: TGTGCCAGCAGTGAGGTCAGATCCTACGAGCAGTACTTC.

The chain is built from TRBV7-7 and TRBJ1-5; D uncertain. The CDR3 totals 14 residues. In germline, CDR1 is SSHAT, CDR2 FNYEAQ (reference sequence). The germline V and J ends were trimmed by 1 base and 7 bases, with 11 bases remaining between them. The CDR3 is CASSLVTGGQPQHF. The CDR3 nucleotides are TGTGCCAGCAGCTTAGTCACGGGTGGGCAGCCCCAGCATTTT.

This clone occurred a few times. This chain connects TRBV6-5 to TRBJ1-1; a weak D match, TRBD1 (5 bases). CDR3 length equals 13 residues. CDR1 and CDR2 (germline): MNHEY, SVGAGI. Trimming pared 7 bases from V and 0 bases from J, leaving 9 bases between. Here the CDR3 reads CASMEQVNTEAFF. The CDR3 bases are TGTGCCAGCATGGAACAGGTGAACACTGAAGCTTTCTTT.

The chain is built from TRBV19 and TRBJ1-1, with D possibly being TRBD1 (6 bases). The CDR3 contains 15 residues. V was pared by 9 bases and J by 1 base, with 18 bases between. Germline lookup yields CDR1 LNHDA and CDR2 SQIVND (reference sequence). The CDR3, as DNA: TGTGCCAGCTTGGGGGGGACACCCTCGAACACTGAAGCTTTCTTT. Protein product: CASLGGTPSNTEAFF.

There are a few counts of this clone. The rearrangement uses TRBV28 and TRBJ1-1; no reliable D call. This CDR3 is 12 amino acids long. V was trimmed by 3 bases and J by 8 bases, leaving 10 bases between them. Per germline, CDR1 MDHEN and CDR2 SYDVKM. The CDR3 loop reads CASSFRAGEAFF. CDR3 bases: TGTGCCAGCAGTTTTCGCGCCGGGGAAGCTTTCTTT. Complete variable domain (other parts from reference TRBV28 and TRBJ1-1): DVKVTQSSRYLVKRTGEKVFLECVQDMDHENMFWYRQDPGLGLRLIYFSYDVKMKEKGDIPEGYSVSREKKERFSLILESASTNQTSMYLCASSFRAGEAFFGQGTRLTVV.

V usage is TRBV5-4 and J usage is TRBJ1-1; the D is unclear. This CDR3 contains 11 residues. Germline V gene lookup returns CDR1 SGHNT and CDR2 YYREEE (reference sequence). Trimming pared 6 bases from V and 1 base from J, leaving 4 bases between. CDR3 residues: CASIRNTEAFF. The CDR3 bases are TGTGCCAGCATTCGGAACACTGAAGCTTTCTTT.